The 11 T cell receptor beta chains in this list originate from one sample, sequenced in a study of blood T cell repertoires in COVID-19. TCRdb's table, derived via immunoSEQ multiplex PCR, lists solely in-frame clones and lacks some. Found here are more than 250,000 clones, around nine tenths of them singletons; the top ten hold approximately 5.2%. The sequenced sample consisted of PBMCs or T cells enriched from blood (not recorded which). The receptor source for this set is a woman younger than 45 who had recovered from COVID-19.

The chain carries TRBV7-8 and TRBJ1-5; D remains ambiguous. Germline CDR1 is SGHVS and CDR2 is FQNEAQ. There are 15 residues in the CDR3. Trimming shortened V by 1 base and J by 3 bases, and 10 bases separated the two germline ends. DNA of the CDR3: TGTGCCAGCAGCTTAGATGAGATTTCCAATCAGCCCCAGCATTTT. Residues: CASSLDEISNQPQHF.

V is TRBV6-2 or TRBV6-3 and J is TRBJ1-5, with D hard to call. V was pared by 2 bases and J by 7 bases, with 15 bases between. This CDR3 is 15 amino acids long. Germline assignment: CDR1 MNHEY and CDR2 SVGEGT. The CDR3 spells CASSYGAGKGQPQHF. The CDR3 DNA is TGTGCCAGCAGTTACGGAGCGGGGAAAGGACAGCCCCAGCATTTT.

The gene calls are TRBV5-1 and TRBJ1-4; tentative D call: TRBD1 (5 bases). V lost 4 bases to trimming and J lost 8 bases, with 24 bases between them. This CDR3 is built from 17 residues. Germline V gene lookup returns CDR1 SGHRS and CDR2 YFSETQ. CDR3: CASSPSPGTPVGEKLFF. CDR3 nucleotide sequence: TGCGCCAGCAGCCCTTCGCCCGGGACTCCGGTGGGGGAAAAACTGTTTTTT.

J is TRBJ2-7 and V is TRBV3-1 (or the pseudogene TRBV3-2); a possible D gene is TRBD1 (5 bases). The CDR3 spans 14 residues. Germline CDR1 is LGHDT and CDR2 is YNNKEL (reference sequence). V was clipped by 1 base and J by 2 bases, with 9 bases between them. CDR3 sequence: CASSQGREPYEQYF. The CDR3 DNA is TGTGCCAGCAGCCAAGGCAGGGAACCCTACGAGCAGTACTTC.

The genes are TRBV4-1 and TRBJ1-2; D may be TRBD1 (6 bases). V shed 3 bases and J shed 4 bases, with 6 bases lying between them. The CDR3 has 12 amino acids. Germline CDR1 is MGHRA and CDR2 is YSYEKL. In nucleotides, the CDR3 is TGCGCCAGCAGCCAGGACAGCTATGGCTACACCTTC. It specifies CASSQDSYGYTF.

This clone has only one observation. This CDR3 reads CASSAPGLGPEQFF. CDR3 nucleotides: TGTGCCAGTAGTGCACCGGGACTAGGGCCCGAGCAGTTCTTC. The V call is TRBV19, the J call TRBJ2-1; TRBD2 aligns across 8 bases. Germline values: CDR1 LNHDA, CDR2 SQIVND (reference sequence). The CDR3 is 14 residues long. The V segment lost 5 bases and the J segment 10 bases; nucleotides outside the gene matches: 10.

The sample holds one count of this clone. CDR3 sequence: CASSLLNQPQHF. DNA for the CDR3: TGTGCCAGCAGTTTATTAAATCAGCCCCAGCATTTT. The chain uses TRBV27 and TRBJ1-5; D uncertain. V lost 1 base, J lost 4 bases, and 2 bases lay in between. From germline, CDR1 is MNHEY and CDR2 SMNVEV (reference sequence). The CDR3 totals 12 residues.

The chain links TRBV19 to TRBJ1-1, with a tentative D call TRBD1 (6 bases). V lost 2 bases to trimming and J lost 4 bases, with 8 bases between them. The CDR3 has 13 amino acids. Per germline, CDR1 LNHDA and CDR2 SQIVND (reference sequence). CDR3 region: CASSILGGTEAFF. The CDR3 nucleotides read TGTGCCAGTAGTATACTAGGGGGCACTGAAGCTTTCTTT.

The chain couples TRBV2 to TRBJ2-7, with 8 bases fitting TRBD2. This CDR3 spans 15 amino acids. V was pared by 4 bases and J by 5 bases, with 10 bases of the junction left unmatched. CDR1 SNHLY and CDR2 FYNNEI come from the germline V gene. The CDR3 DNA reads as TGTGCCAGCAGTGGGTACGGCGGGGGGCCTAACGAGCAGTACTTC. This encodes CASSGYGGGPNEQYF.

The CDR3 spells CASSPLGTGTTGELFF. Written as DNA, the CDR3 is TGTGCCAGCTCACCATTGGGGACAGGGACTACCGGGGAGCTGTTTTTT. The gene calls are TRBV18 and TRBJ2-2; 9 bases fit TRBD1. Germline-derived CDR1 and CDR2 are KGHSH and LQKENI. This CDR3 is 16 amino acids long. The ends lost 2 bases at V and 5 bases at J; junction bases unmatched: 6. The variable domain in full, with the rest retrieved from reference TRBV18 and TRBJ2-2, is NAGVMQNPRHLVRRRGQEARLRCSPMKGHSHVYWYRQLPEEGLKFMVYLQKENIIDESGMPKERFSAEFPKEGPSILRIQQVVRGDSAAYFCASSPLGTGTTGELFFGEGSRLTVL.

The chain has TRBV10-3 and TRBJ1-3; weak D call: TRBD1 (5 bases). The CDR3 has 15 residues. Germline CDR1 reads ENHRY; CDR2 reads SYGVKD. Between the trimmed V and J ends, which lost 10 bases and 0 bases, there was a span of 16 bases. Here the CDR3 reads CATTRTGDSGNTIYF. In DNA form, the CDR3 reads TGTGCCACGACCCGAACAGGTGACTCTGGAAACACCATATATTTT.